The sequence of this TCR beta chain was determined in a study of T cell repertoires in cytomegalovirus infection. MiXCR, applied by TCRdb to the reads, yields one record per CDR3 protein. Of 740,000 or so distinct CDR3 sequences detected, about 40% appear once; the ten largest clones hold more than 2.5%. After removal of 10 bases from V and 0 bases from J, the junction contained 15 bases not matched to a gene. This CDR3 has 17 amino acids. In germline, CDR1 is MGHDK, CDR2 SYGVNS. This sequence joins TRBV25-1 and TRBJ1-3, with 7 bases fitting TRBD1. Sequencing was carried out using PBMCs. This sequence originates from a human donor in good health (CMV status not recorded). Some clones in this sample may be carry-over from other donors' samples. The CDR3 reads CATPKAPDRASGNTIYF. The CDR3 DNA reads TGTGCCACCCCCAAAGCCCCCGACAGGGCCTCTGGAAACACCATATATTTT.